These 27 T cell receptor beta chains share one sample of origin, sequenced in a study of cytomegalovirus exposure and HLA in healthy donors. Primers included in the PCR were 60 Vbeta and 13 Jbeta primers. Assay: immunoSEQ multiplex PCR; the TCRdb copy retains only in-frame clones and omits some. This sample carries over 100,000 clones, approximately 76% of them seen once, and the ten largest clones take over 7.5%. Material for sequencing was PBMCs. The receptors were sampled from a man aged 35 to 55 in good health and CMV-seronegative.

This sequence joins TRBV5-1 and TRBJ2-3, with D possibly being TRBD1 (5 bases). From germline, CDR1 is SGHRS and CDR2 YFSETQ. The length of the CDR3 is 18 residues. Trimming shortened V by 6 bases and J by 6 bases, and 29 bases separated the two germline ends. The DNA of the CDR3 is TGCGCCAGCACCGTCGGTTCACCTGGGGCCCCAGCCGGGGATACGCAGTATTTT. Its translation: CASTVGSPGAPAGDTQYF. The complete variable domain, with remaining parts taken from reference TRBV5-1 and TRBJ2-3, reads KAGVTQTPRYLIKTRGQQVTLSCSPISGHRSVSWYQQTPGQGLQFLFEYFSETQRNKGNFPGRFSGRQFSNSRSEMNVSTLELGDSALYLCASTVGSPGAPAGDTQYFGPGTRLTVL.

This chain joins TRBV28 and TRBJ2-3; no reliable D call. V lost 5 bases, J lost 1 base, and 16 bases lay in between. Germline CDR1 MDHEN, CDR2 SYDVKM. The CDR3 runs 16 residues. Here the CDR3 reads CASSLEFGVRTDTQYF. The CDR3 DNA follows: TGTGCCAGCAGTCTTGAGTTTGGAGTACGCACAGATACGCAGTATTTT.

The sample holds a few counts of this clone. Because the CDR3 is missing its conserved closing phenylalanine or tryptophan, this is likely a read error. The DNA is left out, because the CDR3 cannot be placed on it with certainty; the CDR3 is given as TCRdb lists it. The V and J genes are TRBV10-3 and TRBJ2-7; the DNA was not compared with TRBD1, the D call given in the table. The CDR3 numbers 13 amino acids, ends counted. In germline, CDR1 is ENHRY, CDR2 SYGVKD. Here the CDR3 reads CAISESAGGGPSI.

The V gene is TRBV9, the J gene TRBJ1-5; a weak D match, TRBD1 (6 bases). The V end lost 3 bases, the J end lost 7 bases, and 17 bases lay between the germline ends. CDR1 and CDR2 (germline): SGDLS, YYNGEE. This CDR3 contains 15 residues. The CDR3 sequence is CASSADTGYGQPQHF. Written as DNA, the CDR3 is TGTGCCAGCAGCGCGGACACAGGGTACGGACAGCCCCAGCATTTT.

The genes are TRBV5-6 and TRBJ2-5; 12 nucleotides match TRBD1. The last part of the DNA fits TRBJ2-7 better; the J call may be wrong. The germline gives CDR1 SGHDT, CDR2 YYEEEE. The CDR3 has 17 residues. The CDR3 bases are TGTGCCAGCAGCTCCTTACTGCCGGGACAGGGGGCTTACGAGCAGTACTTC. Amino acids: CASSSLLPGQGAYEQYF.

The chain combines TRBV11-1 with TRBJ1-2; TRBD1 matches at 9 bases. The V gene end was trimmed by 2 bases and the J gene end by 7 bases; junction bases not matched to a gene: 5. CDR1 and CDR2 (germline): SGHAT, FQDESV (reference sequence). The CDR3 length is 14 residues. The CDR3 DNA is TGTGCCAGCAGCTTAAGCGACAGGGGGTCTGGCTACACCTTC. It translates to CASSLSDRGSGYTF.

The chain combines TRBV19 with TRBJ1-1; a weak D match, TRBD1 (6 bases). With 5 bases removed from V and 1 base from J, the gap between germline ends came to 11 bases. The CDR3 loop spans 14 amino acids. The germline CDR1 and CDR2 sequences are LNHDA and SQIVND (reference sequence). This CDR3 is CASSADRSNTEAFF. The DNA for the CDR3 is TGTGCCAGTAGTGCTGACAGGTCGAACACTGAAGCTTTCTTT. The full variable domain, rest sourced from reference TRBV19 and TRBJ1-1, is DGGITQSPKYLFRKEGQNVTLSCEQNLNHDAMYWYRQDPGQGLRLIYYSQIVNDFQKGDIAEGYSVSREKKESFPLTVTSAQKNPTAFYLCASSADRSNTEAFFGQGTRLTVV.

This chain joins TRBV25-1 and TRBJ2-7; 10 bases align to TRBD1. The junction had 11 bases not matched to a gene; V was cut back by 5 bases and J by 4 bases. The CDR3 extends over 16 amino acids. The germline V gene encodes CDR1 MGHDK and CDR2 SYGVNS. The CDR3 DNA reads as TGTGCCAGCAGTAAGAATATCGGGACAGGGGAGTACGAGCAGTACTTC. It translates to CASSKNIGTGEYEQYF.

The rearrangement uses TRBV12-5 and TRBJ2-1, with 10 positions matching TRBD2. V was pared by 6 bases and J by 7 bases, with 9 bases of the junction left unmatched. The CDR3 loop spans 15 amino acids. CDR1 and CDR2 (germline): LGHNT, FRNRAP. The CDR3 protein is CASGRLGAGGNEQFF. The DNA for the CDR3 is TGTGCTAGTGGCCGCCTGGGAGCGGGGGGGAATGAGCAGTTCTTC. Drawing the rest from reference TRBV12-5 and TRBJ2-1, the complete variable domain is DARVTQTPRHKVTEMGQEVTMRCQPILGHNTVFWYRQTMMQGLELLAYFRNRAPLDDSGMPKDRFSAEMPDATLATLKIQPSEPRDSAVYFCASGRLGAGGNEQFFGPGTRLTVL.

The V call is TRBV6-1, the J call TRBJ2-3; D gene uncertain. V was cut by 2 bases and J by 3 bases, with 6 bases left in between. This CDR3 comprises 13 residues. CDR1 and CDR2 (germline): MNHNS, SASEGT. The CDR3 protein is CASSELGTDTQYF. The DNA of the CDR3 is TGTGCCAGCAGTGAACTCGGTACAGATACGCAGTATTTT.

The chain couples TRBV19 to TRBJ2-2; tentatively, D is TRBD2 (6 bases). The CDR3 covers 16 residues. V was pared by 3 bases and J by 1 base, with 12 bases between. Germline lookup yields CDR1 LNHDA and CDR2 SQIVND (reference sequence). Here the CDR3 DNA reads TGTGCCAGTAGTATCGGGGGTCAAGTGAACACCGGGGAGCTGTTTTTT. Translation gives CASSIGGQVNTGELFF.

This chain links TRBV7-8 with TRBJ1-2; D gene uncertain. Trimming took 0 bases from V and 2 from J, leaving 10 bases between them. Germline CDR1 and CDR2: SGHVS and FQNEAQ. This CDR3 region has 15 residues. The CDR3 DNA is TGTGCCAGCAGCTTAGCACTTGCTTTCAACTATGGCTACACCTTC. Its protein product is CASSLALAFNYGYTF.

This clone was detected a few times. The V call is TRBV6-6, the J call TRBJ1-1, with D unclear. CDR1 and CDR2 from the germline V gene are MNHNY and SVGAGI (reference sequence). The CDR3 runs to 13 residues. Trimming pared 2 bases from V and 5 bases from J, leaving 9 bases between. CDR3 DNA: TGTGCCAGCAGTTACGGGCCGGGAACTGAAGCTTTCTTT. It is translated as CASSYGPGTEAFF.

This chain joins TRBV6-4 and TRBJ2-3; D may be TRBD2 (5 bases). V was pared by 2 bases and J by 10 bases, with 10 bases between. The CDR3 spans 12 residues. Germline values: CDR1 MRHNA, CDR2 SNTAGT. CDR3 in amino acids: CASSDPGSPQYF. The DNA for the CDR3 is TGTGCCAGCAGTGACCCGGGATCTCCGCAGTATTTT.

The chain is built from TRBV30 and TRBJ1-1, with D hard to call. CDR1 and CDR2 from the germline V gene are GTSNPN and SVGIG (reference sequence). Trimming cost V 0 bases and J 7 bases, with 18 bases left between them. The CDR3 is 15 amino acids. The CDR3: CAWSVSAVLPGEAFF. As DNA, the CDR3 is TGTGCCTGGAGTGTCAGTGCGGTGCTGCCCGGTGAAGCTTTCTTT.

The chain is built from TRBV10-1 and TRBJ1-5; D gene ambiguous. Germline V gives CDR1 WNHNN, CDR2 SYGVQD (reference sequence). This CDR3 region has 16 residues. The ends were cut back, 5 bases at V and 5 bases at J, with 19 bases in the middle. In nucleotides, the CDR3 is TGCGCCAGCAGTAATGTGGAGGATTCTCTAGATCAGCCCCAGCATTTT. This codes for CASSNVEDSLDQPQHF.

This clone was observed once. V is TRBV18 and J is TRBJ1-4, with D tentatively TRBD1 (6 bases). CDR1 is KGHSH and CDR2 is LQKENI in the germline V gene. Trimming took off 4 bases at V and 2 bases at J, with 11 bases between the two ends. The CDR3 totals 15 residues. CDR3: CASSRSTGTNEKLFF. The CDR3 DNA follows: TGTGCCAGCTCACGTTCCACAGGGACTAATGAAAAACTGTTTTTT.

V is TRBV6-5 and J is TRBJ2-3; 11 nucleotides line up with TRBD2. Germline assignment: CDR1 MNHEY and CDR2 SVGAGI. After removal of 2 bases from V and 4 bases from J, the junction contained 5 bases not matched to a gene. The CDR3 consists of 16 residues. The CDR3 DNA follows: TGTGCCAGCAGTTACAGGGTAGCGGGGGGGGCAGATACGCAGTATTTT. It codes for CASSYRVAGGADTQYF.

V usage is TRBV7-2 and J usage is TRBJ1-2; 12 bases agree with TRBD1. The V segment lost 1 base and the J segment 5 bases; nucleotides outside the gene matches: 5. This CDR3 has 16 amino acids. Germline lookup yields CDR1 SGHTA and CDR2 FQGNSA. The DNA for the CDR3 is TGTGCCAGCAGCTTAGACCAGGGACAGGGGGCGTATGGCTACACCTTC. It translates to CASSLDQGQGAYGYTF.

This chain links TRBV7-2 with TRBJ2-7; D is possibly TRBD1 (5 bases). Germline assignment: CDR1 SGHTA and CDR2 FQGNSA. This CDR3 region has 14 residues. The V end was cut by 0 bases, the J end by 3 bases, with 9 bases between. This CDR3 is CASSLAARDYEQYF. The CDR3 region has the DNA TGTGCCAGCAGCTTAGCGGCCAGGGACTACGAGCAGTACTTC.

The CDR3 sequence: CASSYIAGQGFQPQHF. As DNA, the CDR3 is TGTGCCAGCAGTTACATCGCGGGACAGGGGTTTCAGCCCCAGCATTTT. The J gene is TRBJ1-5, the V gene TRBV6-8, with 10 bases matching TRBD1. The germline gives CDR1 MNHGY, CDR2 SAAAGT. The V segment lost 2 bases and the J segment 6 bases; nucleotides outside the gene matches: 7. CDR3 length: 16 amino acids.

The rearrangement links TRBV6-5 to TRBJ2-5, with 13 bases identical to TRBD2. Germline V lookup: CDR1 MNHEY, CDR2 SVGAGI. This CDR3 comprises 15 residues. The junction had 4 bases not matched to a gene; V was cut back by 5 bases and J by 4 bases. CDR3 residues: CASSRTSGGGETQYF. CDR3 DNA: TGTGCCAGCAGTCGGACTAGCGGGGGAGGAGAGACCCAGTACTTC.

This chain uses TRBV20-1 with TRBJ2-5; no reliable D call. The CDR3 has 11 amino acids. CDR1 is DFQATT, CDR2 SNEGSKA, per germline (reference sequence). The ends were cut back, 1 base at V and 11 bases at J, with 11 bases in the middle. As DNA, the CDR3 is TGCAGTGCTAGAGCCCATCCTGCGCAGTACTTC. It yields the protein CSARAHPAQYF.

This clone was found a few times. The gene calls are TRBV30 and TRBJ2-7; 9 nucleotides align to TRBD1. J was trimmed by 6 bases and V by 5 bases; bases with no gene match: 8. CDR1 and CDR2 from the germline V gene are GTSNPN and SVGIG (reference sequence). The CDR3 is 13 amino acids. The CDR3 protein is CAWSRTGVGEQYF. The CDR3 DNA reads as TGTGCCTGGTCTAGGACAGGGGTGGGCGAGCAGTACTTC.

This rearrangement joins TRBV19 to TRBJ1-4; 9 nucleotides match TRBD1. CDR3 length: 13 amino acids. Germline V gene lookup returns CDR1 LNHDA and CDR2 SQIVND (reference sequence). The V gene end was trimmed by 5 bases and the J gene end by 11 bases; junction bases not matched to a gene: 6. CDR3 DNA sequence: TGTGCCAGTAGTTCGGACAGGGGAGGGAAACTGTTTTTT. Translation gives CASSSDRGGKLFF.

V and J are TRBV29-1 and TRBJ2-5, with a weak D call TRBD1 (6 bases). Germline V CDR1 and CDR2: SQVTM, ANQGSEA. The germline V and J ends were trimmed by 6 bases and 1 base, with 12 bases remaining between them. The length of the CDR3 is 13 residues. The CDR3 loop is CSVSTGGQETQYF. As DNA, the CDR3 is TGCAGCGTCTCGACAGGCGGCCAAGAGACCCAGTACTTC.

The V call is TRBV4-2, the J call TRBJ1-4; 9 nucleotides line up with TRBD1. There are 16 residues in the CDR3. The V segment lost 1 base and the J segment 6 bases; nucleotides outside the gene matches: 6. CDR1 is LGHNA, CDR2 YNFKEQ, per germline. CDR3 in DNA: TGTGCCAGCAGCCAAGTGACAGGGGGGGTTGATGAAAAACTGTTTTTT. Translated, it gives CASSQVTGGVDEKLFF.